The entry below gives a single T cell receptor beta chain sequence along with its context. Libraries were prepared by immunoSEQ multiplex PCR; TCRdb keeps only in-frame clonotypes and omits some of them. Here the sample spans about 110,000 clones, just under 85% being singletons. These data belong to a study of control samples from healthy donors and cancer patients. The CDR3 length is 17 residues. V lost 5 bases and J lost 3; bases outside the gene matches: 12. Germline CDR1 is LNHDA and CDR2 is SQIVND (reference sequence). The clonotype originates from a man aged 18 to 35 in good health. The chain couples TRBV19 to TRBJ2-4, with 8 positions matching TRBD2. The sequenced material came from blood. The CDR3, as DNA: TGTGCCAGTAGTTCCCCGGATAGCGGGGCGCACAAAAACATTCAGTACTTC. Translating gives CASSSPDSGAHKNIQYF.